This T cell receptor beta chain originates from a study of chemoradiotherapy in HPV16-positive cancers. Trimming took 8 bases from V and 2 from J, leaving 9 bases between them. The germline V gene has CDR1 MDHEN and CDR2 SYDVKM. The CDR3 length is 13 residues. The protocol was immunoSEQ multiplex PCR, while the TCRdb copy is restricted to in-frame clones and leaves out a portion. This sample has about 4,000 clones, with approximately 94% found just once. The TCR comes from a human donor with HPV-associated anogenital cancer. This specimen was taken from a patient who underwent chemoradiotherapy. V usage is TRBV28 and J usage is TRBJ1-4, with D uncertain. This CDR3 is CASLGGTNEKLFF. The CDR3, as DNA: TGTGCCAGCCTCGGAGGGACTAATGAAAAACTGTTTTTT.